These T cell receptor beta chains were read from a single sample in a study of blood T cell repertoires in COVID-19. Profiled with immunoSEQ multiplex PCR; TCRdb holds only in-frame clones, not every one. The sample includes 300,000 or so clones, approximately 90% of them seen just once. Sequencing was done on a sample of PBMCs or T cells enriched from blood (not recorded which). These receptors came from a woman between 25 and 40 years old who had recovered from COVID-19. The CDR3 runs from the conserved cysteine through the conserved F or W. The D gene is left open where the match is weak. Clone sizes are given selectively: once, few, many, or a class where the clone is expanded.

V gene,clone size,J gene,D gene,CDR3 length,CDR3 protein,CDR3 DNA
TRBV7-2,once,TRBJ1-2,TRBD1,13,CASRSDRANGYTF,TGTGCCAGCAGATCCGACAGGGCCAATGGCTACACCTTC
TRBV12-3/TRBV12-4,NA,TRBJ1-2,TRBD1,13,CASSVETGHGYTF,TGTGCCAGCAGCGTTGAGACAGGGCATGGCTACACCTTC
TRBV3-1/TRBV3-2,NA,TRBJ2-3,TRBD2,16,CASSHLSGRSTDTQYF,TGTGCCAGCAGCCACCTTAGCGGGAGAAGCACAGATACGCAGTATTTT
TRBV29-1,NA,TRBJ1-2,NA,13,CSVVGAQGYGYTF,TGCAGCGTTGTAGGGGCGCAGGGCTATGGCTACACCTTC
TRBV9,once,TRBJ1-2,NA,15,CASSLRTESNYGYTF,TGTGCCAGCAGCCTGAGGACAGAATCTAACTATGGCTACACCTTC
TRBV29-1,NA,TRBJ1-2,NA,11,CSVDPGVGYTF,TGCAGCGTCGACCCAGGGGTTGGCTACACCTTC
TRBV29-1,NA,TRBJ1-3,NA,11,CSVDARDTIYF,TGCAGCGTTGATGCCAGGGACACCATATATTTT
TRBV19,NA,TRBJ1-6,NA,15,CASRRYFSDNSPLHF,TGTGCCAGTAGGCGATATTTTTCCGATAATTCACCCCTCCACTTT
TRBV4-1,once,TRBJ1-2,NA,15,CASSQERSGSYGYTF,TGCGCCAGCAGCCAAGAGAGATCAGGGTCCTATGGCTACACCTTC
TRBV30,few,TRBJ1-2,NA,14,CAWTRWQLGYGYTF,TGTGCCTGGACCCGATGGCAGCTCGGGTATGGCTACACCTTC
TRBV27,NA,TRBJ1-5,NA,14,CASSLTPGVQPQHF,TGTGCCAGCAGTTTAACCCCGGGTGTTCAGCCCCAGCATTTT
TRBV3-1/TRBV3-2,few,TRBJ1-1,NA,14,CASSPDSMNTEAFF,TGTGCCAGCAGCCCGGACAGCATGAACACTGAAGCTTTCTTT
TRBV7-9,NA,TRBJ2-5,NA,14,CASSYQGTVGPQYF,TGTGCCAGCAGCTATCAGGGGACCGTGGGTCCCCAGTACTTC
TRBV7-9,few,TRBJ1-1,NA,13,CASSSKGETEAFF,TGTGCCAGCAGCTCCAAGGGGGAGACTGAAGCTTTCTTT
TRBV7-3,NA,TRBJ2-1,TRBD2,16,CASSLAVGGTYNEQFF,TGTGCCAGCAGCTTAGCGGTCGGGGGGACCTACAATGAGCAGTTCTTC
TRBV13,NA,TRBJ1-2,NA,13,CASSLGRGLGYTF,TGTGCCAGCAGCTTAGGGAGGGGACTAGGCTACACCTTC
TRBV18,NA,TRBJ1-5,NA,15,CASSPLGSSNQPQHF,TGTGCCAGCTCACCATTGGGCAGTAGCAATCAGCCCCAGCATTTT
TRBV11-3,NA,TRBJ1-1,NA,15,CASSLEGGANTEAFF,TGTGCCAGCAGCTTAGAAGGCGGAGCGAACACTGAAGCTTTCTTT
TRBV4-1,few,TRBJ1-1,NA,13,CASSQTRNTEAFF,TGCGCCAGCAGCCAAACACGGAACACTGAAGCTTTCTTT
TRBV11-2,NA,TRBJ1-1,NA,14,CASTPSLVNTEAFF,TGTGCCAGCACCCCGAGTTTGGTGAACACTGAAGCTTTCTTT
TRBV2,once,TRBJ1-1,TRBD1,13,CASRAGTGIEAFF,TGTGCCAGCAGGGCAGGGACAGGGATCGAAGCTTTCTTT
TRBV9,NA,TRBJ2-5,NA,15,CASSEGLGGRETQYF,TGTGCCAGCAGCGAGGGCCTCGGGGGGCGGGAGACCCAGTACTTC
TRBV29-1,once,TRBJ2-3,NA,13,CSVERGRTDTQYF,TGCAGCGTTGAAAGGGGTCGCACAGATACGCAGTATTTT
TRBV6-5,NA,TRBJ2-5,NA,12,CASSTSGETQYF,TGTGCCAGCAGTACATCCGGGGAGACCCAGTACTTC
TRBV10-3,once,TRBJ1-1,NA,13,CAISESRDTEAFF,TGTGCCATCAGTGAGTCGAGGGACACAGAAGCTTTCTTT
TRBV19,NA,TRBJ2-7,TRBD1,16,CASSIAGDRAPTEQYF,TGTGCCAGTAGTATAGCGGGGGACAGGGCACCAACCGAGCAGTACTTC
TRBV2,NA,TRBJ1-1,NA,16,CASSEYYGLKNTEAFF,TGTGCCAGCAGTGAATATTACGGACTTAAGAACACTGAAGCTTTCTTT
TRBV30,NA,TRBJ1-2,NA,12,CAWSDGSGGYTF,TGTGCCTGGAGTGACGGGAGTGGAGGCTACACCTTC
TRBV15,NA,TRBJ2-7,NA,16,CATSKTGLGSSYEQYF,TGTGCCACCAGCAAGACAGGTCTGGGGAGCTCCTACGAGCAGTACTTC
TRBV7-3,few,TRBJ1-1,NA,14,CASSTGRGNTEAFF,TGTGCCAGCAGCACCGGTCGGGGGAACACTGAAGCTTTCTTT
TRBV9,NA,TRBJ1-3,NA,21,CASRESGTGQGPNGSGNTIYF,TGTGCCAGTAGAGAGTCCGGGACGGGGCAGGGGCCTAATGGGTCTGGAAACACCATATATTTT
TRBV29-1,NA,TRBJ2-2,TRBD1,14,CSVDGQANTGELFF,TGCAGCGTTGACGGACAGGCGAACACCGGGGAGCTGTTTTTT
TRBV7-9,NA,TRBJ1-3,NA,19,CASVERIKQQPAGGNTIYF,TGTGCCAGCGTAGAGCGGATCAAGCAGCAGCCGGCGGGTGGAAACACCATATATTTT
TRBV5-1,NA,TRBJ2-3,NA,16,CASSLYAAGSTDTQYF,TGCGCCAGCAGCTTGTATGCGGCAGGGAGCACAGATACGCAGTATTTT
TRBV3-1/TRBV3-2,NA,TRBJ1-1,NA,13,CASSQVPSTEAFF,TGTGCCAGCAGCCAAGTTCCGAGCACTGAAGCTTTCTTT